This TCR beta chain was documented in a study of shared clonotypes between healthy human individuals. Assay: immunoSEQ multiplex PCR; the TCRdb copy retains only in-frame clones and omits some. This sample has millions of clones, with about 95% found just once. The naive CD8 population came from CD45RO-negative cells selected for CCR7, without terminally differentiated effector memory CD45RA+ cells. This clone has only a few counts. This TCR was recovered from a man aged 18 to 30 in good health. Sequences were obtained from naive CD8+ T cells sorted from blood.

CDR3: CASTVQGDYGYTF. CDR3 nucleotides: TGTGCCAGTACCGTACAGGGCGACTATGGCTACACCTTC. The chain has TRBV19 and TRBJ1-2; D might be TRBD1 (6 bases). The CDR3 consists of 13 residues. CDR1 and CDR2 (germline): LNHDA, SQIVND (reference sequence). Trimming left V 7 bases short and J 3 bases short, with 12 bases between.